This T cell receptor (beta chain) was documented in a study of T cells in Graves' hyperthyroidism and ophthalmopathy. There were TCR beta CDR3 regions amplified from RNA transcripts. The HTBI primer set was used in a first-round RT-PCR of the TCR CDR3. Each CDR3 protein gets one entry after TCRdb re-called the multiplex PCR reads with MiXCR. Of 550,000 to 800,000 distinct CDR3 sequences in the sample, about 16% were seen once. In its sample, this clonotype was seen a few times. Germline lookup yields CDR1 KGHSH and CDR2 LQKENI. V lost 9 bases to trimming and J lost 0 bases, with 12 bases between them. The CDR3 extends over 14 amino acids.

The specimen sequenced was blood. The J gene is TRBJ2-1, the V gene TRBV18, with D possibly being TRBD2 (5 bases). The clonotype was recovered from a man aged 18 to 30 with Graves' hyperthyroidism. The CDR3 loop is CASHDGGSYNEQFF. DNA of the CDR3: TGTGCCAGTCACGACGGAGGCTCCTACAATGAGCAGTTCTTC.